A selection of T cell receptor beta chains follows, all from one sample in a study of shared clonotypes between healthy human individuals. TCRdb keeps only in-frame clones here, not all; method: immunoSEQ multiplex PCR. The sample records over 950,000 clones, roughly 80% being singletons. Sequenced input: memory CD4+ T cells from PBMCs. The receptor source for this set is a man between 18 and 35 years old in good health. Some clones in this sample may be carry-over from other donors' samples. Each CDR3 is given with its conserved first and last residue. The D gene is left open where the match is weak. Clone size is not always given. Where it is, it says once, few, many or a class for expanded clones.

J gene: TRBJ2-2; V gene: TRBV5-1; clone size: .; D gene: TRBD1; CDR3 DNA: TGCGCCAGCAGCCCGTCACAGGGGGGCGGGGAGCTGTTTTTT; CDR3 protein: CASSPSQGGGELFF
J gene: TRBJ2-1; V gene: TRBV29-1; clone size: .; D gene: .; CDR3 DNA: TGCAGCGTTCGGTTTTCTGGGTTACCCTACAATGAGCAGTTCTTC; CDR3 protein: CSVRFSGLPYNEQFF
J gene: TRBJ2-2; V gene: TRBV7-8; clone size: .; D gene: TRBD1; CDR3 DNA: TGTGCCAGCAGCTTTTCCCTGGACAGGGTGGAGGCCGGGGAGCTGTTTTTT; CDR3 protein: CASSFSLDRVEAGELFF
J gene: TRBJ1-4; V gene: TRBV7-9; clone size: many; D gene: .; CDR3 DNA: TGTGCCAGCAGCCTTTCGGGTGAGGAAAAACTGTTTTTT; CDR3 protein: CASSLSGEEKLFF
J gene: TRBJ2-2; V gene: TRBV9; clone size: .; D gene: .; CDR3 DNA: TGTGCCAGCAGCGGGAGGGGTTCTGGGGAGCTGTTTTTT; CDR3 protein: CASSGRGSGELFF
J gene: TRBJ1-1; V gene: TRBV28; clone size: .; D gene: .; CDR3 DNA: TGTGCCGGTCACTCTCGGGGGAACACTGAAGCTTTCTTT; CDR3 protein: CAGHSRGNTEAFF
J gene: TRBJ2-3; V gene: TRBV29-1; clone size: once; D gene: .; CDR3 DNA: TGCAGCGTTGAAGGGTGGGGCGGTGAATTGGATACGCAGTATTTT; CDR3 protein: CSVEGWGGELDTQYF
J gene: TRBJ2-3; V gene: TRBV15; clone size: .; D gene: .; CDR3 DNA: TGTGCCACCAGCAGAGATTTAGGAGGTGGAGGGAGCCTCACAGATACGCAGTATTTT; CDR3 protein: CATSRDLGGGGSLTDTQYF
J gene: TRBJ1-2; V gene: TRBV30; clone size: .; D gene: .; CDR3 DNA: TGTGCCTGGAGTCTTACAGGCAACTATGGCTACACCTTC; CDR3 protein: CAWSLTGNYGYTF
J gene: TRBJ2-7; V gene: TRBV7-2; clone size: .; D gene: TRBD1; CDR3 DNA: TGTGCCAGCAGCCCGAAGTCAGGACAGGGGCCTACAGAGCAGTACTTC; CDR3 protein: CASSPKSGQGPTEQYF
J gene: TRBJ2-5; V gene: TRBV7-2; clone size: .; D gene: .; CDR3 DNA: TGTGCCAGCAGCTTAGTTTCGGAGACCCAGTACTTC; CDR3 protein: CASSLVSETQYF
J gene: TRBJ2-7; V gene: TRBV29-1; clone size: .; D gene: TRBD1; CDR3 DNA: TGCAGCGTTGAAAGGGGTCAGGGGGACGAGCAGTACTTC; CDR3 protein: CSVERGQGDEQYF
J gene: TRBJ2-5; V gene: TRBV4-2; clone size: .; D gene: TRBD2; CDR3 DNA: TGTGCCAGCAGCCAACGGGCTAGCGGGAGGGGTACGGAGACCCAGTACTTC; CDR3 protein: CASSQRASGRGTETQYF
J gene: TRBJ1-4; V gene: TRBV6-4; clone size: .; D gene: TRBD1; CDR3 DNA: TGTGCCAGCACGGGACAGGGCAATGAAAAACTGTTTTTT; CDR3 protein: CASTGQGNEKLFF
J gene: TRBJ1-2; V gene: TRBV6-1; clone size: .; D gene: TRBD1; CDR3 DNA: TGTGCCAGCAGCGCCCTCAGGGGGCTTTATATGAACTACACCTTC; CDR3 protein: CASSALRGLYMNYTF
J gene: TRBJ1-4; V gene: TRBV10-3; clone size: .; D gene: .; CDR3 DNA: TGTGCCATCAGTGAGGGAGGCGGGGAACTGTTTTTT; CDR3 protein: CAISEGGGELFF
J gene: TRBJ2-2; V gene: TRBV4-2; clone size: .; D gene: TRBD2; CDR3 DNA: TGTGCCAGCAGCCAAGATCCAACTAGCGTTGGGGCCGGGGAGCTGTTTTTT; CDR3 protein: CASSQDPTSVGAGELFF